Listed below are T cell receptor beta chains from one sample, sequenced in a study of blood T cell repertoires in COVID-19. Generated by immunoSEQ multiplex PCR, the TCRdb table keeps only in-frame clones and is missing some. This repertoire shows roughly 230,000 clones, roughly 80% found once; its top ten account for 7.9%. The sequencing input was peripheral blood. The receptors come from a woman aged 80 or over with acute or convalescent COVID-19. Both conserved end residues are part of each CDR3. D genes are given only for firm matches. Not all rows give a size; the values are once, few, many and, for expanded clones, a class.

j_call: TRBJ1-2
v_call: TRBV6-5
clone_size: .
d_call: TRBD1
cdr3_aa: CASSRQGADYGYTF
cdr3_nt: TGTGCCAGCAGTCGACAGGGGGCCGACTATGGCTACACCTTC

j_call: TRBJ1-4
v_call: TRBV12-3/TRBV12-4
clone_size: .
d_call: .
cdr3_aa: CASSFEAEKLFF
cdr3_nt: TGTGCCAGCAGTTTCGAGGCTGAAAAACTGTTTTTT

j_call: TRBJ2-7
v_call: TRBV7-2
clone_size: once
d_call: TRBD2
cdr3_aa: CASSPGTSGFNYEQYF
cdr3_nt: TGTGCCAGCAGCCCTGGGACTAGCGGGTTTAACTACGAGCAGTACTTC

j_call: TRBJ2-2
v_call: TRBV10-2
clone_size: few
d_call: .
cdr3_aa: CASSEGSLHTGELFF
cdr3_nt: TGCGCCAGCAGTGAGGGGAGTCTTCACACCGGGGAGCTGTTTTTT

j_call: TRBJ2-1
v_call: TRBV19
clone_size: .
d_call: TRBD2
cdr3_aa: CASIPSSGRLGPFNNEQFF
cdr3_nt: TGTGCCAGTATTCCTTCTAGCGGGAGATTGGGCCCTTTTAACAATGAGCAGTTCTTC

j_call: TRBJ2-3
v_call: TRBV6-5
clone_size: .
d_call: .
cdr3_aa: CASSYSGQHTDTQYF
cdr3_nt: TGTGCCAGCAGTTACTCTGGGCAACACACAGATACGCAGTATTTT

j_call: TRBJ1-2
v_call: TRBV28
clone_size: .
d_call: TRBD1
cdr3_aa: CATQGASYGYTF
cdr3_nt: TGTGCCACACAGGGGGCGAGCTATGGCTACACCTTC

j_call: TRBJ1-2
v_call: TRBV4-1
clone_size: .
d_call: TRBD1
cdr3_aa: CASSHKGGPQGRTNYGYTF
cdr3_nt: TGCGCCAGCAGCCATAAAGGGGGCCCACAGGGACGAACTAACTATGGCTACACCTTC

j_call: TRBJ2-7
v_call: TRBV6-2/TRBV6-3
clone_size: .
d_call: TRBD1
cdr3_aa: CASSLQGQGSSYEQYF
cdr3_nt: TGTGCCAGCAGCCTTCAGGGACAGGGAAGCTCCTACGAGCAGTACTTC

j_call: TRBJ2-3
v_call: TRBV5-1
clone_size: .
d_call: TRBD2
cdr3_aa: CASSLQGGGLYQSQYF
cdr3_nt: TGCGCCAGCAGCTTACAAGGCGGGGGGCTATACCAGTCGCAGTATTTT

j_call: TRBJ2-7
v_call: TRBV7-9
clone_size: .
d_call: .
cdr3_aa: CASSLGQVAGEQYF
cdr3_nt: TGTGCCAGCAGCTTAGGGCAGGTGGCTGGCGAGCAGTACTTC

j_call: TRBJ2-7
v_call: TRBV6-5
clone_size: once
d_call: .
cdr3_aa: CASRYGQSYEQYF
cdr3_nt: TGTGCCAGCAGATACGGACAGTCCTACGAGCAGTACTTC

j_call: TRBJ2-6
v_call: TRBV27
clone_size: .
d_call: TRBD2
cdr3_aa: CASSLWGPGGRGAGANVLTF
cdr3_nt: TGTGCCAGCAGTTTATGGGGCCCGGGGGGGAGAGGCGCTGGGGCCAACGTCCTGACTTTC

j_call: TRBJ1-5
v_call: TRBV4-1
clone_size: few
d_call: .
cdr3_aa: CASSLSSENQPQHF
cdr3_nt: TGCGCCAGCAGCCTCTCATCGGAGAATCAGCCCCAGCATTTT

j_call: TRBJ2-1
v_call: TRBV9
clone_size: .
d_call: .
cdr3_aa: CASSPVLSSYNEQFF
cdr3_nt: TGTGCCAGCAGCCCCGTCTTGAGCTCCTACAATGAGCAGTTCTTC

j_call: TRBJ2-3
v_call: TRBV6-5
clone_size: .
d_call: TRBD2
cdr3_aa: CASRAVAGVTDTQYF
cdr3_nt: TGTGCCAGCAGGGCGGTAGCGGGAGTCACAGATACGCAGTATTTT

j_call: TRBJ2-5
v_call: TRBV7-3
clone_size: .
d_call: .
cdr3_aa: CASSLGVTGRQETQYF
cdr3_nt: TGTGCCAGCAGCTTAGGAGTAACAGGGAGACAAGAGACCCAGTACTTC

j_call: TRBJ2-1
v_call: TRBV10-2
clone_size: .
d_call: TRBD1
cdr3_aa: CASSARTGVYNEQFF
cdr3_nt: TGCGCCAGCAGCGCGAGGACAGGGGTCTACAATGAGCAGTTCTTC

j_call: TRBJ2-1
v_call: TRBV3-1/TRBV3-2
clone_size: .
d_call: .
cdr3_aa: CASSYDTLWDNEQFF
cdr3_nt: TGTGCCAGCAGCTACGACACCCTATGGGACAATGAGCAGTTCTTC

j_call: TRBJ1-5
v_call: TRBV19
clone_size: .
d_call: TRBD1
cdr3_aa: CASRSGTGGYSNQPQHF
cdr3_nt: TGTGCCAGTAGGTCCGGGACAGGGGGCTATAGCAATCAGCCCCAGCATTTT

j_call: TRBJ2-5
v_call: TRBV2
clone_size: .
d_call: .
cdr3_aa: CASSPLEGAYRWQETQYF
cdr3_nt: TGTGCCAGCAGTCCTTTGGAGGGGGCGTATCGTTGGCAAGAGACCCAGTACTTC

j_call: TRBJ1-6
v_call: TRBV5-5
clone_size: .
d_call: TRBD1
cdr3_aa: CASSPQGPGGVSPLHF
cdr3_nt: TGTGCCAGCAGCCCACAGGGGCCCGGGGGGGTTTCACCCCTCCACTTT

j_call: TRBJ2-5
v_call: TRBV6-5
clone_size: .
d_call: TRBD1
cdr3_aa: CASSWGQGGKTQYF
cdr3_nt: TGTGCCAGCAGCTGGGGACAGGGTGGGAAGACCCAGTACTTC

j_call: TRBJ1-5
v_call: TRBV6-5
clone_size: few
d_call: .
cdr3_aa: CASSSQGPYQPQHF
cdr3_nt: TGTGCCAGCAGTTCACAGGGTCCCTATCAGCCCCAGCATTTT

j_call: TRBJ1-5
v_call: TRBV12-5
clone_size: .
d_call: .
cdr3_aa: CASGLPSGPQHF
cdr3_nt: TGTGCTAGTGGTTTGCCTTCAGGACCCCAGCATTTT

j_call: TRBJ2-5
v_call: TRBV5-4
clone_size: .
d_call: TRBD2
cdr3_aa: CASSSGTSGIYETQYF
cdr3_nt: TGTGCCAGCAGCTCCGGGACTAGCGGGATTTACGAGACCCAGTACTTC

j_call: TRBJ2-5
v_call: TRBV19
clone_size: .
d_call: TRBD1
cdr3_aa: CASSRDSYETQYF
cdr3_nt: TGTGCCAGTAGCCGGGACAGTTATGAGACCCAGTACTTC

j_call: TRBJ1-1
v_call: TRBV5-5
clone_size: .
d_call: TRBD1
cdr3_aa: CASSAGQGGNTEAFF
cdr3_nt: TGTGCCAGCAGCGCGGGACAGGGCGGGAACACTGAAGCTTTCTTT

j_call: TRBJ2-1
v_call: TRBV29-1
clone_size: many
d_call: .
cdr3_aa: CSVEVTGVYNEQFF
cdr3_nt: TGCAGCGTTGAAGTCACCGGGGTCTACAATGAGCAGTTCTTC

j_call: TRBJ1-1
v_call: TRBV3-1/TRBV3-2
clone_size: .
d_call: TRBD1
cdr3_aa: CATSTRQGDGTEAFF
cdr3_nt: TGTGCCACCAGCACACGACAGGGGGACGGCACTGAAGCTTTCTTT

j_call: TRBJ2-2
v_call: TRBV11-3
clone_size: .
d_call: TRBD2
cdr3_aa: CASSLGLAGGLNTGELFF
cdr3_nt: TGTGCCAGCAGCTTGGGGCTAGCGGGGGGCCTAAACACCGGGGAGCTGTTTTTT

j_call: TRBJ1-1
v_call: TRBV7-2
clone_size: .
d_call: TRBD1
cdr3_aa: CASSLVRTGVTEAFF
cdr3_nt: TGTGCCAGCAGCTTAGTCCGGACAGGGGTAACTGAAGCTTTCTTT

j_call: TRBJ1-1
v_call: TRBV2
clone_size: .
d_call: .
cdr3_aa: CASRGVANTEAFF
cdr3_nt: TGTGCCAGCAGAGGAGTGGCGAACACTGAAGCTTTCTTT

j_call: TRBJ1-6
v_call: TRBV27
clone_size: .
d_call: .
cdr3_aa: CASSFTRGSSPLHF
cdr3_nt: TGTGCCAGCAGTTTTACCAGGGGCAGCTCACCCCTCCACTTT